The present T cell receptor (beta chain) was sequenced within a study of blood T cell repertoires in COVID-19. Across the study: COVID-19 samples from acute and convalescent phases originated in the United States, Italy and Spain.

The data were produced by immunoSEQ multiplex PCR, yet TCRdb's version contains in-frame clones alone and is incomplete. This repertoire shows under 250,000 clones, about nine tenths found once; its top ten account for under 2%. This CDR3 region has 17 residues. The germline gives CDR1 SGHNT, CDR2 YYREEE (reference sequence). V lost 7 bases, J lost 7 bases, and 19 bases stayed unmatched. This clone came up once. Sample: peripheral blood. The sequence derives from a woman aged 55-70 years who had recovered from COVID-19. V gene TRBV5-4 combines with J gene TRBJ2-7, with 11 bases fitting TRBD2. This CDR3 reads CASAKPGSGGAIGEQYF. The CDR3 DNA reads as TGTGCCAGCGCAAAACCGGGTAGCGGGGGGGCTATCGGAGAGCAGTACTTC.